The present T cell receptor (beta chain) was sequenced within a study of cytomegalovirus exposure and HLA in healthy donors. Germline CDR1 is GTSNPN and CDR2 is SVGIG (reference sequence). J gave up 2 bases and V 3 bases, and 9 bases lay outside the gene matches. This CDR3 contains 16 residues. The method was immunoSEQ multiplex PCR; TCRdb's version includes in-frame clones alone and lacks a portion of them. The sample holds about 130,000 clones, approximately 91% seen once. This sequence joins TRBV30 and TRBJ1-2; 10 bases align to TRBD1. This TCR derives from a man aged 25 to 45 in good health and CMV-seronegative. Sequencing used PBMCs. CDR3 coding DNA: TGTGCCTGGAGGCTCTGGACAGGGGGGGCGAACTATGGCTACACCTTC. Protein sequence: CAWRLWTGGANYGYTF.